The TCR beta chain described here comes from a study of vaccination and CD4 T cells after COVID-19. Of note for this clonotype: Its cognate antigen is unknown.

V lost 3 bases, J lost 8 bases, and 4 bases stayed unmatched. This CDR3 spans 14 amino acids. The germline V gene encodes CDR1 LNHDA and CDR2 SQIVND (reference sequence). An Oncomine TCR Beta short-read assay was used to sequence the DNA from cultured CD4+ T cells. TCRdb reprocessed the PCR reads via MiXCR and lists one record per CDR3 protein. The repertoire holds about 16,000 distinct CDR3 sequences, with about half as singletons. Time point of the sample: late sampling 161 to 241 days after vaccination in a few convalescent patients. Treatment in this sample: roughly ten-day PBMC culture with coronavirus spike peptide pools or control peptides (ViraFEST assay).

The TCR originated in a human donor who had recovered from COVID-19. The sample was CD4+ T cells from blood, cultured in vitro, taken about 7 months after SARS-CoV-2 vaccination. The chain couples TRBV19 to TRBJ1-2; TRBD1 matches at 12 bases. CDR3 amino acids: CASSIRDRGQGYTF. CDR3 bases: TGTGCCAGTAGTATTCGGGACAGGGGGCAAGGCTACACCTTC.